The 29 T cell receptor beta chains in this list originate from one sample, sequenced in a study of low-dose radiotherapy and immunotherapy resistance in tumors. Primers targeting TRAV and TRBV primed first-strand cDNA, covering alpha and beta chains. TCR amplification involved about 19 PCR cycles with a constant-region primer and V-primer adapter. TCRdb independently ran MiXCR on the reads; one entry per CDR3 protein. The data contain about 11,000 distinct CDR3 sequences, approximately 60% of them singletons. These TCRs come from a human donor with advanced metastatic prostate, ovarian, gallbladder or colorectal cancer (not recorded which). This table probably holds off-target reads from a library built for another chain.

The chain carries TRBV12-3 or TRBV12-4 and TRBJ2-7, with D perhaps matching TRBD1 (6 bases). Trimming removed 3 bases at V and 4 bases at J, with 13 bases between. The CDR3 length is 14 residues. The CDR3 is CASSFTGLGYEQYF. CDR3 coding DNA: TGTGCCAGCAGTTTCACAGGGTTAGGGTACGAGCAGTACTTC.

The chain uses TRBV5-8 and TRBJ1-1, with D maybe TRBD1 (5 bases). Germline V gene sequence: CDR1 SGHTS, CDR2 YDEGEE. CDR3 size: 14 residues. Trimming removed 0 bases at V and 4 bases at J, with 10 bases between. This CDR3 reads CASSLGGASTEAFF. CDR3 coding DNA: TGTGCCAGCAGCTTGGGTGGGGCTAGCACTGAAGCTTTCTTT.

There are a few counts of this clonotype. The rearrangement uses TRBV6-2 or TRBV6-3 and TRBJ2-6; tentatively, D is TRBD2 (5 bases). Germline assignment: CDR1 MNHEY and CDR2 SVGEGT. The V gene lost 2 bases and the J gene lost 8 bases, with 10 bases spanning the gap. The CDR3 extends over 14 amino acids. The CDR3 loop is CASSYRAGTNVLTF. The CDR3 nucleotides are TGTGCCAGCAGTTACAGGGCCGGGACCAACGTCCTGACTTTC.

The chain combines TRBV6-1 with TRBJ2-7, with D unresolved. CDR3 length equals 13 residues. The ends were cut back, 7 bases at V and 6 bases at J, with 16 bases in the middle. From germline, CDR1 is MNHNS and CDR2 SASEGT. CDR3 sequence: CASNNDGPGEQYF. The CDR3 DNA reads as TGTGCCAGCAACAATGATGGCCCCGGCGAGCAGTACTTC.

The J gene is TRBJ2-7, the V gene TRBV2, with TRBD2 as a possible D gene (5 bases). CDR1 and CDR2 from the germline V gene are SNHLY and FYNNEI. CDR3 size: 12 residues. V was trimmed by 10 bases and J by 3 bases, leaving 13 bases between them. The CDR3 is CATTRLGYEQYF. For the CDR3, the DNA is TGTGCCACCACTAGGCTTGGCTACGAGCAGTACTTC.

A few counts support this clonotype. The V and J genes are TRBV5-8 and TRBJ2-4, with unresolved D. CDR1 and CDR2 from the germline V gene are SGHTS and YDEGEE. V lost 4 bases, J lost 1 base, and 18 bases lay in between. The CDR3 is 17 amino acids. The CDR3 DNA follows: TGTGCCAGCAGCCCTCGGATCCTCAGCCTGGCCAAAAACATTCAGTACTTC. It translates to CASSPRILSLAKNIQYF.

The genes are TRBV6-1 and TRBJ1-4, with D hard to call. This CDR3 has 13 amino acids. Germline V gives CDR1 MNHNS, CDR2 SASEGT. The V and J ends lost 9 bases and 5 bases respectively, with 13 bases between them. The CDR3 loop is CASTRDVNEKLFF. Written as DNA, the CDR3 is TGTGCCAGTACACGGGATGTGAATGAAAAACTGTTTTTT.

The gene calls are TRBV4-3 and TRBJ2-5; no definite D call. Germline loops: CDR1 LGHNA, CDR2 YSLEER. This CDR3 is 15 amino acids long. The V end lost 0 bases, the J end lost 1 base, and 9 bases lay between the germline ends. CDR3 in DNA: TGCGCCAGCAGCCAAGATAACGACTTCCAAGAGACCCAGTACTTC. It codes for CASSQDNDFQETQYF.

The rearrangement joins TRBV28 to TRBJ2-6; perhaps TRBD1 as D (6 bases). Germline values: CDR1 MDHEN, CDR2 SYDVKM. The length of the CDR3 is 18 residues. The germline V and J ends were trimmed by 4 bases and 0 bases, with 16 bases remaining between them. This chain's CDR3 is CASSSTGTHYSGANVLTF. Here the CDR3 DNA reads TGTGCCAGCAGTTCTACAGGGACCCACTACTCTGGGGCCAACGTCCTGACTTTC.

This clonotype was counted a few times. The gene calls are TRBV4-1 and TRBJ2-7, with D unclear. The CDR3 is 13 amino acids. The germline V and J ends were trimmed by 4 bases and 2 bases, with 9 bases remaining between them. Germline V gene lookup returns CDR1 MGHRA and CDR2 YSYEKL. The CDR3 is CASSRTGAYEQYF. The CDR3 DNA follows: TGCGCCAGCAGCCGCACTGGAGCCTACGAGCAGTACTTC.

This chain joins TRBV12-3 or TRBV12-4 and TRBJ2-1, with TRBD2 matching over 10 bases. The CDR3 contains 17 residues. The trim removed 6 bases at V and 6 bases at J, leaving 14 bases unmatched. CDR3 DNA: TGTGCCAGCAGCCAACGCAGGGGGAGCGGGAGGGCCAATGAGCAGTTCTTC. This encodes CASSQRRGSGRANEQFF.

The V and J genes are TRBV20-1 and TRBJ1-1; TRBD1 agrees at 7 bases. The CDR3 loop spans 15 amino acids. CDR1 is DFQATT, CDR2 SNEGSKA, per germline (reference sequence). Germline trimming cut 1 base from V and 1 base from J; bases unmatched to any gene: 6. The CDR3 sequence is CSARGTGKTNTEAFF. The CDR3 bases are TGCAGTGCTAGAGGGACAGGTAAAACGAACACTGAAGCTTTCTTT.

This clonotype was observed a handful of times. V usage is TRBV18 and J usage is TRBJ1-2, with 8 bases fitting TRBD1. Trimming at V came to 3 bases and at J to 2 bases, leaving 5 bases not matched to a gene. The CDR3 totals 15 residues. Germline lookup yields CDR1 KGHSH and CDR2 LQKENI. The DNA of the CDR3 is TGTGCCAGCTCACCCCTGCAGGGGGCAAACTATGGCTACACCTTC. Protein product: CASSPLQGANYGYTF.

By sample fraction, this clonotype is large. CDR3 residues: CASSLGDGEQYF. CDR3 sequence (DNA): TGTGCCAGCAGCTTGGGTGACGGAGAGCAGTACTTC. The chain links TRBV5-4 to TRBJ2-7; D ambiguous. V lost 0 bases to trimming and J lost 7 bases, with 8 bases between them. This CDR3 is 12 amino acids long. From germline, CDR1 is SGHNT and CDR2 YYREEE (reference sequence).

The gene calls are TRBV2 and TRBJ2-6; 7 nucleotides line up with TRBD2. The length of the CDR3 is 17 residues. The trim removed 7 bases at V and 4 bases at J, leaving 13 bases unmatched. Germline assignment: CDR1 SNHLY and CDR2 FYNNEI. The CDR3 bases are TGTGCCAGCACGGACGGGAGGAGAGGGAGAGGGGCCAACGTCCTGACTTTC. As protein: CASTDGRRGRGANVLTF.

This clonotype was seen more than once but under ten times. The chain uses TRBV2 and TRBJ2-1; D possibly matches TRBD1 or TRBD2 (5 bases each). CDR3 length: 13 amino acids. Germline CDR1 and CDR2: SNHLY and FYNNEI. V lost 4 bases to trimming and J lost 9 bases, with 13 bases between them. CDR3 DNA sequence: TGTGCCAGCAGTGTCGACGATGGGGGTGAGCAGTTCTTC. It encodes CASSVDDGGEQFF.

The CDR3 bases are TGTGCCACCAGTGATTTAAGAGGGAGGTCGAACACCGGGGAGCTGTTTTTT. Encoded protein: CATSDLRGRSNTGELFF. The chain combines TRBV24-1 with TRBJ2-2, with a possible D match to TRBD2 (6 bases). Looked up from germline, CDR1 is KGHDR and CDR2 is SFDVKD. This CDR3 is 17 amino acids long. The V and J ends lost 1 base and 0 bases respectively, with 11 bases between them.

The chain joins TRBV29-1 to TRBJ2-4, with D unclear. The germline gives CDR1 SQVTM, CDR2 ANQGSEA. The CDR3 spans 14 residues. Trimming cost V 5 bases and J 0 bases, with 11 bases left between them. CDR3 in DNA: TGCAGCGTTCGTTTCAACCTAGCCAAAAACATTCAGTACTTC. Translated, it gives CSVRFNLAKNIQYF. The full variable domain, its missing parts supplied by reference TRBV29-1 and TRBJ2-4, is SAVISQKPSRDICQRGTSLTIQCQVDSQVTMMFWYRQQPGQSLTLIATANQGSEATYESGFVIDKFPISRPNLTFSTLTVSNMSPEDSSIYLCSVRFNLAKNIQYFGAGTRLSVL.

This rearrangement joins TRBV19 to TRBJ2-1; 14 positions match TRBD2. V was pared by 3 bases and J by 8 bases, with 9 bases of the junction left unmatched. Looked up from germline, CDR1 is LNHDA and CDR2 is SQIVND (reference sequence). The CDR3 loop spans 17 amino acids. The CDR3 loop reads CASSIGTSGRGLHEQFF. In DNA form, the CDR3 reads TGTGCCAGTAGTATCGGGACTAGCGGGAGAGGACTCCATGAGCAGTTCTTC.

DNA of the CDR3: TGTGCCAGCAGCTTAGGGCGGGAGTTCTCGACCCCAAACACCGGGGAGCTGTTTTTT. Translation gives CASSLGREFSTPNTGELFF. The rearrangement joins TRBV7-2 to TRBJ2-2; 7 bases are shared with TRBD2. Germline V gene data show CDR1 as SGHTA and CDR2 as FQGNSA. CDR3 length: 19 amino acids. Trimming cost V 1 base and J 2 bases; bases outside gene matches: 13.

The chain has TRBV7-3 and TRBJ2-3; 7 nucleotides align to TRBD1. The CDR3 covers 15 residues. The germline CDR1 and CDR2 sequences are SGHTA and FQGTGA. V lost 3 bases to trimming and J lost 6 bases; unmatched junction nucleotides: 9. The CDR3 region has the DNA TGTGCCAGCAGCTTGGGGCAGGGGGTGAGCGATACGCAGTATTTT. Protein sequence: CASSLGQGVSDTQYF.

The genes are TRBV9 and TRBJ1-1; no reliable D call. In germline, CDR1 is SGDLS, CDR2 YYNGEE. Trimming shortened V by 3 bases and J by 4 bases, and 10 bases separated the two germline ends. The CDR3 spans 13 residues. In DNA, the CDR3 is TGTGCCAGCAGCGCCTCAGTGACCACTGAAGCTTTCTTT. It yields the protein CASSASVTTEAFF.

V and J are TRBV7-2 and TRBJ2-3; D gene ambiguous. This CDR3 comprises 12 residues. Germline V gene lookup returns CDR1 SGHTA and CDR2 FQGNSA. Trimming cost V 4 bases and J 7 bases, with 9 bases left between them. Here the CDR3 reads CASSSFANTQYF. In DNA form, the CDR3 reads TGTGCCAGCAGCTCCTTTGCGAATACGCAGTATTTT.

J is TRBJ1-5 and V is TRBV5-1; D uncertain. The CDR3 spans 14 residues. Per germline, CDR1 SGHRS and CDR2 YFSETQ. V shed 0 bases and J shed 3 bases, with 7 bases lying between them. Here the CDR3 reads CASSLDSLNQPQHF. CDR3 bases: TGCGCCAGCAGCTTGGACAGCCTCAATCAGCCCCAGCATTTT. Full variable domain (remainder filled in from reference TRBV5-1 and TRBJ1-5): KAGVTQTPRYLIKTRGQQVTLSCSPISGHRSVSWYQQTPGQGLQFLFEYFSETQRNKGNFPGRFSGRQFSNSRSEMNVSTLELGDSALYLCASSLDSLNQPQHFGDGTRLSIL.

V usage is TRBV12-5 and J usage is TRBJ2-7; 7 bases line up with TRBD2. The CDR3 runs to 15 residues. Germline CDR1 reads LGHNT; CDR2 reads FRNRAP. The CDR3 nucleotides are TGTGGGCAGGGAGGGCTAGCCGGGGGAATCCGGGAGCAGTACTTC. Its translation is CGQGGLAGGIREQYF.

This clonotype was counted only a few times. The genes are TRBV12-3 or TRBV12-4 and TRBJ2-1; D possibly corresponds to TRBD1 (5 bases). This CDR3 comprises 12 residues. V shed 3 bases and J shed 8 bases, with 8 bases lying between them. The CDR3, as DNA: TGTGCCAGCAGTTTTATACAGGATGAGCAGTTCTTC. It yields the protein CASSFIQDEQFF.

This clonotype was observed a few times. This sequence joins TRBV19 and TRBJ2-2, with D possibly matching TRBD2 (5 bases). CDR1 LNHDA and CDR2 SQIVND come from the germline V gene (reference sequence). V was shortened by 7 bases and J by 0 bases, with 15 bases between the two germline ends. The CDR3 sequence is 16 residues long. The chain's CDR3 is CASTRSSGSNTGELFF. CDR3 sequence (DNA): TGTGCCAGTACCCGGTCCAGCGGCTCGAACACCGGGGAGCTGTTTTTT.

CDR3 DNA sequence: TGTGCCAGCAGCGTGAGACAGGGAAGGTTCTCTGGGGCCAACGTCCTGACTTTC. As protein: CASSVRQGRFSGANVLTF. The chain is built from TRBV11-2 and TRBJ2-6; TRBD1 aligns across 7 bases. CDR3 length: 18 amino acids. With V trimmed by 5 bases and J by 0 bases, 10 bases remained unmatched. The germline V gene has CDR1 SGHAT and CDR2 FQNNGV.

The chain joins TRBV6-6 to TRBJ2-4; TRBD1 is a possible D gene (6 bases). Germline CDR1 MNHNY, CDR2 SVGAGI (reference sequence). This CDR3 comprises 17 residues. Trimming left V 8 bases short and J 6 bases short, with 26 bases between. In DNA form, the CDR3 reads TGTGCCAGCGCCTTGCGCTTCCAGGACAGCGCGATAAACATTCAGTACTTC. As protein: CASALRFQDSAINIQYF.